Listed below are T cell receptor beta chains from one sample, sequenced in a study of shared clonotypes between healthy human individuals. Here immunoSEQ multiplex PCR was the method, and the copy in TCRdb shows in-frame clones only, minus some. The repertoire has about 360,000 clones, around four fifths of them found once; the top ten carry under 11%. Sequencing was done on a sample of memory CD4+ T cells sorted from blood. All receptors come from a man aged 30 to 39 in good health. The CDR3 runs from the conserved cysteine through the conserved F or W. Each record gives: J gene, D gene, clone size, V gene, CDR3 protein. D genes are given only for firm matches. The size of a clone is reported for some rows only, either as once, few or many, or as a class for expanded clones.

j_gene: TRBJ1-4
d_gene: -
abundance: -
v_gene: TRBV6-5
CDR3aa: CASSTNNEKLFF

j_gene: TRBJ2-3
d_gene: -
abundance: once
v_gene: TRBV10-3
CDR3aa: CAISESAGPITDTQYF

j_gene: TRBJ2-1
d_gene: TRBD2
abundance: -
v_gene: TRBV11-2
CDR3aa: CASISIAGPSYNEQFF

j_gene: TRBJ2-5
d_gene: -
abundance: many
v_gene: TRBV28
CDR3aa: CASGDRVQETQYF

j_gene: TRBJ2-1
d_gene: -
abundance: once
v_gene: TRBV9
CDR3aa: CASSVLGSDNEQFF

j_gene: TRBJ1-2
d_gene: -
abundance: -
v_gene: TRBV6-6
CDR3aa: CASSYSQAPYGYTF

j_gene: TRBJ2-7
d_gene: TRBD1
abundance: -
v_gene: TRBV2
CDR3aa: CASSLQGEENEQYF

j_gene: TRBJ2-3
d_gene: -
abundance: -
v_gene: TRBV23-1
CDR3aa: CASRPERVHGGTQYF

j_gene: TRBJ2-3
d_gene: TRBD2
abundance: -
v_gene: TRBV7-2
CDR3aa: CASSGWTSVTDTQYF

j_gene: TRBJ2-3
d_gene: -
abundance: -
v_gene: TRBV11-1
CDR3aa: CASSDGYRIAQDTQYF

j_gene: TRBJ2-7
d_gene: -
abundance: -
v_gene: TRBV6-1
CDR3aa: CASSLQGYSYEQYF